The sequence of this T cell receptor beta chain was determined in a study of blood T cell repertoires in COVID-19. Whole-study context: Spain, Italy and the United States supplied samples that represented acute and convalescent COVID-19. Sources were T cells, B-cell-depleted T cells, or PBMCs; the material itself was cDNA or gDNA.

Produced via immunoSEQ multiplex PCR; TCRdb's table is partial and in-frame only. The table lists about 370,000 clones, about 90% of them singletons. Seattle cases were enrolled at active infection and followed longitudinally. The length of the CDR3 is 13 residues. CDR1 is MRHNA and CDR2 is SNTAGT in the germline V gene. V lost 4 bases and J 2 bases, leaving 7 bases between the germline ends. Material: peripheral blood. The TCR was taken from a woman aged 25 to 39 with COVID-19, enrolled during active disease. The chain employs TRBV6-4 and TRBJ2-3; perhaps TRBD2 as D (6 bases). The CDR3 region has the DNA TGTGCCAGCAGTGGGGGGGACACAGATACGCAGTATTTT. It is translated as CASSGGDTDTQYF.